These 12 T cell receptor beta chains were sequenced from one sample in a study of T cells in Graves' hyperthyroidism and ophthalmopathy (dated by TCRdb to the late 2010s). Library construction relied on multiplex PCR. Sequencing was performed on an Illumina HiSeq 2000. The TCR beta CDR3 regions were amplified from RNA transcripts. The first round of RT-PCR for the TCR CDR3 was performed with the HTBI primer set and the Qiagen OneStep RT-PCR kit. The public reads were quality trimmed at Q25 with fastp and then assembled into clones with MiXCR by TCRdb, keeping productive beta chains. Every CDR3 protein is listed once, alongside the most common genes and DNA of its rows. The sample includes more than 100,000 distinct CDR3 sequences, with approximately 50% observed a single time. Of the sample, approximately 27% falls within the top ten clones. The source material was blood. All receptors come from a man aged 40-49 years with Graves' hyperthyroidism.

The chain carries TRBV2 and TRBJ1-6; D possibly corresponds to TRBD1 (6 bases). In germline, CDR1 is SNHLY, CDR2 FYNNEI. There are 14 residues in the CDR3. V was trimmed by 7 bases and J by 10 bases, leaving 17 bases between them. The CDR3 nucleotides are TGTGCCAGCAAGGGGGGAGGGAGTAACTCACCCCTCCACTTT. Residues: CASKGGGSNSPLHF.

V gene TRBV25-1 combines with J gene TRBJ2-7; 9 bases line up with TRBD1. Per germline, CDR1 MGHDK and CDR2 SYGVNS. The trim removed 4 bases at V and 2 bases at J, leaving 6 bases unmatched. The CDR3 loop spans 15 amino acids. Here the CDR3 DNA reads TGTGCCAGCAGTGCACGACAGGGGGGCACCTACGAGCAGTACTTC. Protein: CASSARQGGTYEQYF.

This clonotype was picked up a small number of times. This sequence joins TRBV7-8 and TRBJ2-2, with D possibly being TRBD1 or TRBD2 (6 bases each). The germline V gene has CDR1 SGHVS and CDR2 FQNEAQ. The CDR3 has 19 amino acids. V was clipped by 3 bases and J by 1 base, with 21 bases between them. CDR3 nucleotide sequence: TGTGCCAGCAGCTTGCGAGGGGGGTCCCGAGATTTGAACACCGGGGAGCTGTTTTTT. Amino acid sequence: CASSLRGGSRDLNTGELFF.

This clonotype was counted many times. The chain couples TRBV6-4 to TRBJ2-1, with 13 bases matching TRBD2. From germline, CDR1 is MRHNA and CDR2 SNTAGT. This CDR3 has 14 amino acids. V lost 7 bases and J lost 12; bases outside the gene matches: 9. Here the CDR3 reads CASTSLAGGLGQFF. The CDR3 nucleotides read TGTGCCAGCACTTCACTAGCGGGGGGGCTCGGGCAGTTCTTC.

The genes are TRBV2 and TRBJ1-5, with D unclear. The germline CDR1 and CDR2 sequences are SNHLY and FYNNEI. This CDR3 is built from 13 residues. V was shortened by 7 bases and J by 3 bases, with 10 bases between the two germline ends. The CDR3 region is CASTGQINQPQHF. In DNA, the CDR3 is TGTGCCAGCACTGGGCAGATCAATCAGCCCCAGCATTTT.

This clonotype was seen ten or more times. This chain connects TRBV19 to TRBJ1-1; D not resolved. This CDR3 is built from 14 residues. Trimming took off 5 bases at V and 0 bases at J, with 10 bases between the two ends. Germline assignment: CDR1 LNHDA and CDR2 SQIVND (reference sequence). In nucleotides, the CDR3 is TGTGCCAGTAGTTTGGGTCGGTTGAACACTGAAGCTTTCTTT. Protein: CASSLGRLNTEAFF.

J is TRBJ2-7 and V is TRBV15, with 8 bases identical to TRBD1. V shed 5 bases and J 2 bases; nucleotides not matched to a gene: 5. From germline, CDR1 is LNHNV and CDR2 YYDKDF (reference sequence). The CDR3 consists of 14 residues. The CDR3: CATSPWTGTYEQYF. The CDR3 DNA sequence: TGTGCCACCAGCCCCTGGACAGGGACCTACGAGCAGTACTTC.

The sample holds one count of this clonotype. Sequence at one end of the junction differs from germline and may be a read error. The genes are TRBV7-2 and TRBJ1-1; unclear D gene. Germline V lookup: CDR1 SGHTA, CDR2 FQGNSA. This CDR3 spans 14 amino acids. CDR3 bases: TGTGCCAGCAGCCCGACGCCCCTGAGCACTGAAGCGTTCTTT. Its translation: CASSPTPLSTEAFF.

The chain uses TRBV19 and TRBJ1-2; TRBD1 might be the D (6 bases). Germline values: CDR1 LNHDA, CDR2 SQIVND (reference sequence). The CDR3 spans 13 residues. Between the trimmed V and J ends, which lost 9 bases and 3 bases, there was a span of 14 bases. This chain's CDR3 is CARVAGDHYGYTF. In DNA form, the CDR3 reads TGTGCCAGGGTAGCAGGGGACCACTATGGCTACACCTTC.

The chain carries TRBV30 and TRBJ1-1, with 7 positions matching TRBD1. In germline, CDR1 is GTSNPN, CDR2 SVGIG (reference sequence). The CDR3 contains 11 residues. J lost 10 bases, V lost 5 bases, and 7 bases had no gene match. CDR3 loop: CAWGQGQAAFF. CDR3 sequence (DNA): TGTGCCTGGGGACAAGGACAGGCAGCTTTCTTT.

There are many counts of this clonotype. The chain is built from TRBV2 and TRBJ1-6, with D perhaps matching TRBD1 (6 bases). CDR3 length equals 13 residues. CDR1 and CDR2 from the germline V gene are SNHLY and FYNNEI. V dropped 4 bases and J dropped 8 bases, with 9 bases sitting between them. The CDR3 protein is CASSARGDSPLHF. The CDR3 nucleotides are TGTGCCAGCAGTGCCAGGGGTGATTCACCCCTCCACTTT.

In this sample, this clonotype turned up many times. The chain is built from TRBV5-1 and TRBJ2-1; 9 nucleotides line up with TRBD2. The CDR3 extends over 15 amino acids. Germline V gives CDR1 SGHRS, CDR2 YFSETQ. Trimming at V came to 4 bases and at J to 1 base, leaving 3 bases not matched to a gene. The CDR3: CASSDSGRSYNEQFF. In DNA form, the CDR3 reads TGCGCCAGCAGCGATAGCGGGAGATCCTACAATGAGCAGTTCTTC.